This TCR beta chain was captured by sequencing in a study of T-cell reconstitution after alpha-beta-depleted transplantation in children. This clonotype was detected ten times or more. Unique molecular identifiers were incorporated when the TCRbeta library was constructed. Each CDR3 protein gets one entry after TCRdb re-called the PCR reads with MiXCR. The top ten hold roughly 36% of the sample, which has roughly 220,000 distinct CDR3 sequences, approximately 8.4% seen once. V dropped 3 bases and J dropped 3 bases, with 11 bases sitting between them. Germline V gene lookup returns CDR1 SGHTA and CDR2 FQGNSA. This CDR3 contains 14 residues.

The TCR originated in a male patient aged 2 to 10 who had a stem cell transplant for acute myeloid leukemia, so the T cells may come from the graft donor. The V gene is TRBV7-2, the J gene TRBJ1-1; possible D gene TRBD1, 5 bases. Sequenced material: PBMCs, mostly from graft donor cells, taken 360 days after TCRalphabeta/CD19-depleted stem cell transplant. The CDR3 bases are TGTGCCAGCAGCTTTACGGTAGGGGACACTGAAGCTTTCTTT. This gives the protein CASSFTVGDTEAFF. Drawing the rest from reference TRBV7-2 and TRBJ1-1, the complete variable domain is GAGVSQSPSNKVTEKGKDVELRCDPISGHTALYWYRQSLGQGLEFLIYFQGNSAPDKSGLPSDRFSAERTGGSVSTLTIQRTQQEDSAVYLCASSFTVGDTEAFFGQGTRLTVV.